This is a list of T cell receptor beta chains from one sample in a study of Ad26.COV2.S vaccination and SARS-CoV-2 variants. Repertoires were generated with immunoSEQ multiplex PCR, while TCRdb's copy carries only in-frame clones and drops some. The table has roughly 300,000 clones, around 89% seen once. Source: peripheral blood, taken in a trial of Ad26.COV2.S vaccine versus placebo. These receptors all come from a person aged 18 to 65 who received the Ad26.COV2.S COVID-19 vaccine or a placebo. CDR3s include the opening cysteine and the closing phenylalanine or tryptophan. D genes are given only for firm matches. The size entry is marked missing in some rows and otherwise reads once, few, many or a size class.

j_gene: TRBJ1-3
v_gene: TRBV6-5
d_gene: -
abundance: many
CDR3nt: TGTGCCAGCAGTTACTCGGAGTCTACAGGAAACACCATATATTTT
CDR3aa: CASSYSESTGNTIYF

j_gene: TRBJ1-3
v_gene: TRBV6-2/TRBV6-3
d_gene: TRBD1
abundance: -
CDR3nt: TGTGCCAGCAGTCCACGGACAGGGAGCAACTCTGGAAACACCATATATTTT
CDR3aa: CASSPRTGSNSGNTIYF

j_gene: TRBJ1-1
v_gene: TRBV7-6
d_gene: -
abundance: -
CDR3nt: TGTGCCAGCAGCGCCCGGCGGGCCCGAGGAGGAGCTTTCTTT
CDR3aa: CASSARRARGGAFF

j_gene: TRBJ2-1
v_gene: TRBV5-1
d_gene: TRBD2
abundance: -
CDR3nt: TGCGCCAGCAGCCCGGGCGGGAGCTCCTACAATGAGCAGTTCTTC
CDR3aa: CASSPGGSSYNEQFF

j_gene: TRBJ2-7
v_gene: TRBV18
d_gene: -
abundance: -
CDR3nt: TGTGCCAGCTCACCGGATCTCTACGAGCAGTACTTC
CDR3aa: CASSPDLYEQYF

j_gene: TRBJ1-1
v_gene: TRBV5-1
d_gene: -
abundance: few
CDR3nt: TGCGCCAGCAGCTTGGAGGGAGGAGGCATGAACACTGAAGCTTTCTTT
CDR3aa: CASSLEGGGMNTEAFF

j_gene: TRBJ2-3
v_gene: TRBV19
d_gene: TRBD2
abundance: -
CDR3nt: TGTGCCAGTAGTATCCAGACTAGCGGGGGGGCCACAGATACGCAGTATTTT
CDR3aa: CASSIQTSGGATDTQYF

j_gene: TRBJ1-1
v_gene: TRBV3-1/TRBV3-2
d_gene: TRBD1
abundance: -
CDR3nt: TGTGCCAGCAGCCAAAACAGGGGCACTGAAGCTTTCTTT
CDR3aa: CASSQNRGTEAFF

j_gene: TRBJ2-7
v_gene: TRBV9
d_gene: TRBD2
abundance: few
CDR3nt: TGTGCCAGCAGTCTTAGCGGGTCCTACGAGCAGTACTTC
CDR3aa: CASSLSGSYEQYF

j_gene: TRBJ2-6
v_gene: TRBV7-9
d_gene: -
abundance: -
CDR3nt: TGTGCCAGCAGCTGGCCGCAGGCCTATGGGGCCAACGTCCTGACTTTC
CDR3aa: CASSWPQAYGANVLTF

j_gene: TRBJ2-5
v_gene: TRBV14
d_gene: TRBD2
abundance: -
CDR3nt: TGTGCCAGCAGCCAATGGGAGGGAATAGAGACCCAGTACTTC
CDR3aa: CASSQWEGIETQYF

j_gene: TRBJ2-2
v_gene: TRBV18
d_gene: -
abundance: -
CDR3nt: TGTGCCAGCTCACCACAGGGAATAACCGGGGAGCTGTTTTTT
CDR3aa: CASSPQGITGELFF

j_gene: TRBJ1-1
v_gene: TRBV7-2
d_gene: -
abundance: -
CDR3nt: TGTGCCAGCACCACCACGCGGGGAACTGAAGCTTTCTTT
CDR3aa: CASTTTRGTEAFF

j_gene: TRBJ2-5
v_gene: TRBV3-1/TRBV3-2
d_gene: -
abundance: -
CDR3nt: TGTGCCAGCAGCCACTCACGATCGAAAGAGACCCAGTACTTC
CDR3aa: CASSHSRSKETQYF

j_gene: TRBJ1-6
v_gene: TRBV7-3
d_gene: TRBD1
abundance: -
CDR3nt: TGTGCCAGCAGCTCGACACGGACAGGGGCCGGGTCACCCCTCCACTTT
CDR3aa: CASSSTRTGAGSPLHF

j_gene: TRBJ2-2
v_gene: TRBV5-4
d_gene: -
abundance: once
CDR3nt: TGTGCCAGCAGCTTGTTGGGAAGGGGCACCGGGGAGCTGTTTTTT
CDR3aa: CASSLLGRGTGELFF

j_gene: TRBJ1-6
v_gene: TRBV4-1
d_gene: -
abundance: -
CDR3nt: TGCGCCAGCAGCCAGGACCGGGCGAGGGATTCACCCCTCCACTTT
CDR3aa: CASSQDRARDSPLHF

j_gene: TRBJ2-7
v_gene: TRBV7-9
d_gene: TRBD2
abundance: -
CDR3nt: TGTGCCAGCAGCTTAGTCGTTGGGACTAGCGGCGAAGCCTACGAGCAGTACTTC
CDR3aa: CASSLVVGTSGEAYEQYF

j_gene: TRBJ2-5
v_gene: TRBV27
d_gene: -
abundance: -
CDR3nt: TGTGCCAGCAGTACTGTCCTCCGTGGGGAGACCCAGTACTTC
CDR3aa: CASSTVLRGETQYF

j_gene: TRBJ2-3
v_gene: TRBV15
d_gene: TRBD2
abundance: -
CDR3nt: TGTGCCACCAGCAGAGCGACGAGATTAGCGGGGGGGTCAGATACGCAGTATTTT
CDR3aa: CATSRATRLAGGSDTQYF

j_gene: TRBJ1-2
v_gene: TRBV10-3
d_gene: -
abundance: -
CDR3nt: TGTGCCATCAGTGAGAGCGGCAGGAGTCATGTCTATGGCTACACCTTC
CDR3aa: CAISESGRSHVYGYTF

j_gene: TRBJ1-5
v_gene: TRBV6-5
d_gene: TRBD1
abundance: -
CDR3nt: TGTGCCAGCAGCCTGGGACAGCATAGCAATCAGCCCCAGCATTTT
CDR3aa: CASSLGQHSNQPQHF